Sequencing of this TCR beta chain was carried out in a study of immune characterization of retroperitoneal liposarcoma. This clonotype is medium-sized. CDR1 MNHNS and CDR2 SASEGT come from the germline V gene. CDR3 length equals 15 residues. V dropped 5 bases and J dropped 3; count of bases not matched to a gene: 3. TCRdb re-analysed the PCR reads in MiXCR, keeping a single row per CDR3 protein. The sample shows some 11,000 distinct CDR3 sequences, about 30% of them seen only once. This sequence was found in a male donor with retroperitoneal liposarcoma. The chain is built from TRBV6-1 and TRBJ2-2, with 10 bases lining up with TRBD1. Specimen: tumor tissue. The CDR3 DNA reads as TGTGCCAGCAGTTCCGGGACAGGGGACACCGGGGAGCTGTTTTTT. Its protein product is CASSSGTGDTGELFF.